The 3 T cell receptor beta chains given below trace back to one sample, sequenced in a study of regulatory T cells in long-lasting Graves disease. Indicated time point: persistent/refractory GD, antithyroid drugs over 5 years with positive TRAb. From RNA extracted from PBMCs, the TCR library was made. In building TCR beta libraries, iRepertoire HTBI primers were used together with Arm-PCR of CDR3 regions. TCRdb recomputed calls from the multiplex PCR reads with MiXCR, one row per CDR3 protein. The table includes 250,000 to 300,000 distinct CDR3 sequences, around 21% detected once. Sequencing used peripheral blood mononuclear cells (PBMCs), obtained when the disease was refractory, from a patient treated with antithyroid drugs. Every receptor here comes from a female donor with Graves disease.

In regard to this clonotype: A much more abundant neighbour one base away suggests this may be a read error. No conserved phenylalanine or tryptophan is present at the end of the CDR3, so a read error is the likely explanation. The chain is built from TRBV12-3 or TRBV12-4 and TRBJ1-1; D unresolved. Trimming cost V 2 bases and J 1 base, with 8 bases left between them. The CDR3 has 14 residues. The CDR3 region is CASSLWQTNTEAFS. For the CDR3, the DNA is TGTGCCAGCAGTTTATGGCAGACGAACACTGAAGCTTTCTCT.

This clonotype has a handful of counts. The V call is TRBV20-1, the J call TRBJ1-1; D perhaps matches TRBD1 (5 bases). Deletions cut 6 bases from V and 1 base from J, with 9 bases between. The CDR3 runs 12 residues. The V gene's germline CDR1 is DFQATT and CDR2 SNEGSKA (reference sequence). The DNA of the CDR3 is TGCAGTGCGGGGGGGGGGAACACTGAAGCTTTCTTT. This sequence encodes CSAGGGNTEAFF.

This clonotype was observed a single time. The CDR3 DNA is TGTGCCAGCAGCGAGGGAGGCGCTCAGCCCCAGCATTTT. It specifies CASSEGGAQPQHF. The rearrangement uses TRBV9 and TRBJ1-5; D remains ambiguous. Trimming took 3 bases from V and 6 from J, leaving 10 bases between them. CDR1 and CDR2 from the germline V gene are SGDLS and YYNGEE. The CDR3 is 13 residues long.